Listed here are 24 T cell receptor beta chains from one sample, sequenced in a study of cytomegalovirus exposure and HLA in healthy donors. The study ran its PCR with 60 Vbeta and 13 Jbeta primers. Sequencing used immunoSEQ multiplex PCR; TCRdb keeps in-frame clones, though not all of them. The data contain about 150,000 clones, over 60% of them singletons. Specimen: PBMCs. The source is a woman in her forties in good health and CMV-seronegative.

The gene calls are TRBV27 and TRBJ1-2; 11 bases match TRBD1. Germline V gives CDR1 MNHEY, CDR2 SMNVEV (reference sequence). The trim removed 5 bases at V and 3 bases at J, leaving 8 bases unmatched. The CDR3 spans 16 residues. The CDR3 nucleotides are TGTGCCAGCAGTCTCGGGACAGGGGGTTCTTACTATGGCTACACCTTC. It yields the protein CASSLGTGGSYYGYTF.

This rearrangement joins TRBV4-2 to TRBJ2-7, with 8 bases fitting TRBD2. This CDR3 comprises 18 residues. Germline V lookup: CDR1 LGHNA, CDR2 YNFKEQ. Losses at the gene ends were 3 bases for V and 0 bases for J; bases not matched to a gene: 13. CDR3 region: CASSHSSLAELNSYEQYF. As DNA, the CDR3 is TGTGCCAGCAGCCATTCCTCACTAGCGGAACTTAACTCCTACGAGCAGTACTTC.

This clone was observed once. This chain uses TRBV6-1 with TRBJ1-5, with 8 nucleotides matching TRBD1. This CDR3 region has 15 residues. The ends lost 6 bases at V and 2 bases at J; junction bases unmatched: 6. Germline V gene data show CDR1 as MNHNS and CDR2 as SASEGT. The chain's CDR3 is CASSLTGARNQPQHF. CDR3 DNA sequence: TGTGCCAGCAGCTTGACAGGGGCTCGCAATCAGCCCCAGCATTTT.

The CDR3 DNA reads as TGTGCCAGCAGCAGGACAGGGTCGATAACCTACGAGCAGTACTTC. Its translation: CASSRTGSITYEQYF. The gene calls are TRBV7-2 and TRBJ2-7; 8 nucleotides agree with TRBD1. Per the germline V gene, CDR1 is SGHTA and CDR2 is FQGNSA. V lost 5 bases, J lost 2 bases, and 8 bases stayed unmatched. This CDR3 spans 15 amino acids.

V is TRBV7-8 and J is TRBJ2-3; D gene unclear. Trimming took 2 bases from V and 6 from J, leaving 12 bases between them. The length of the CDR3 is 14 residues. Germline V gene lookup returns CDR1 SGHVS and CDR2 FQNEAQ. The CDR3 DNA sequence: TGTGCCAGCAGCTTACGGTCCCCTCCCGATACGCAGTATTTT. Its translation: CASSLRSPPDTQYF.

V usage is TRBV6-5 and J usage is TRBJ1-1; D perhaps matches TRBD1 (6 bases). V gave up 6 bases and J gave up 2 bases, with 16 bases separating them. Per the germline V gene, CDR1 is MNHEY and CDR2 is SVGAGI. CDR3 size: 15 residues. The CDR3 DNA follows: TGTGCCAGCAGGCAGAACGAGGGGGAAAACACTGAAGCTTTCTTT. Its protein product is CASRQNEGENTEAFF.

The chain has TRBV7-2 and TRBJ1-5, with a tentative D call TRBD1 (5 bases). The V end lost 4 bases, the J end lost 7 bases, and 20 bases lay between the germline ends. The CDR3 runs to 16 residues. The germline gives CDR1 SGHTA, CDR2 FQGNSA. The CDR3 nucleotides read TGTGCCAGCAGCTACGGCGGGGGTATGGGTGAGCAGCCCCAGCATTTT. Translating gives CASSYGGGMGEQPQHF.

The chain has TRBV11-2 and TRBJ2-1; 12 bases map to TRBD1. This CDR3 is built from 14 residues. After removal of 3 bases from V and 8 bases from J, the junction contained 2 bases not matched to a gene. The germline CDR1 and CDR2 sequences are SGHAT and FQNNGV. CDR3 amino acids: CASSLGQGADEQFF. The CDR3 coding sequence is TGTGCCAGCAGCTTGGGACAGGGGGCAGATGAGCAGTTCTTC.

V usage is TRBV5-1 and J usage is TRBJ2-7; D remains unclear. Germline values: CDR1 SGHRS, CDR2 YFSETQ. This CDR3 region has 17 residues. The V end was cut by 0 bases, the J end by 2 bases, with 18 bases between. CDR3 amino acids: CASSLALAATTTYEQYF. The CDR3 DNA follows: TGCGCCAGCAGCTTGGCATTGGCAGCGACGACCACCTACGAGCAGTACTTC.

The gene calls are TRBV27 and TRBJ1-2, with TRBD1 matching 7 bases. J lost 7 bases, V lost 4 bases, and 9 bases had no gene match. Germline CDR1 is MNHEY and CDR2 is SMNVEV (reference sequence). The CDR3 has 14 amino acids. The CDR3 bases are TGTGCCAGCAGTTCTGACGCGTACAGGGGTGGCTACACCTTC. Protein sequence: CASSSDAYRGGYTF.

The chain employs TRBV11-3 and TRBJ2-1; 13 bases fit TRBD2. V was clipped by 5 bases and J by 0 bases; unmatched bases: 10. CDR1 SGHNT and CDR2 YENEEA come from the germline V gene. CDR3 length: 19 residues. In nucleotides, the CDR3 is TGTGCCAGCAGCCCTTGGACTAGCGGGAGTGGGAGCTCCTACAATGAGCAGTTCTTC. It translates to CASSPWTSGSGSSYNEQFF.

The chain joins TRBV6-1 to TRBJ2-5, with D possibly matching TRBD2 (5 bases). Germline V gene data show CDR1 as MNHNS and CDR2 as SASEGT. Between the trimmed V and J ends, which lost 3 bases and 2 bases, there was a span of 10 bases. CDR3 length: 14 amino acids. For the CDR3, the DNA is TGTGCCAGCAGTGAGCGGAGACTACAAGAGACCCAGTACTTC. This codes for CASSERRLQETQYF.

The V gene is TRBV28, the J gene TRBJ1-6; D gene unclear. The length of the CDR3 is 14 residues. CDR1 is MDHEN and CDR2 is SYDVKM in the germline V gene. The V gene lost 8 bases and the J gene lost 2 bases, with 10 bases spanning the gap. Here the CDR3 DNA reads TGTGCCAGCGGGGAGGGCCCCTATAATTCACCCCTCCACTTT. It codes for CASGEGPYNSPLHF.

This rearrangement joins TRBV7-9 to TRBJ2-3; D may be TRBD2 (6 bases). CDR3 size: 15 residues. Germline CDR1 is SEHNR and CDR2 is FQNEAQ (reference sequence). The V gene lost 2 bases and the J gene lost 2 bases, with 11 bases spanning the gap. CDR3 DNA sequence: TGTGCCAGCAGCTTATCAGCGGGCCCCACAGATACGCAGTATTTT. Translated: CASSLSAGPTDTQYF.

The CDR3 nucleotides are TGTGCCAGCAGCTTAGTGGTAGCTAGTAATGAGCAGTTCTTC. Its protein product is CASSLVVASNEQFF. This sequence joins TRBV7-2 and TRBJ2-1; D unresolved. CDR1 is SGHTA and CDR2 is FQGNSA in the germline V gene. The germline V and J ends were trimmed by 1 base and 7 bases, with 11 bases remaining between them. The CDR3 is 14 amino acids.

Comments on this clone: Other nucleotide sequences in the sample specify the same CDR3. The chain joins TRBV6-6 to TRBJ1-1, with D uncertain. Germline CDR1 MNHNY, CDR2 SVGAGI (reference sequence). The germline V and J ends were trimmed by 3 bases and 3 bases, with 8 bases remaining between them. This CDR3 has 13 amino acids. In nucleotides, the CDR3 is TGTGCCAGCAGTTATCTGGGAGACACTGAAGCTTTCTTT. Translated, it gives CASSYLGDTEAFF.

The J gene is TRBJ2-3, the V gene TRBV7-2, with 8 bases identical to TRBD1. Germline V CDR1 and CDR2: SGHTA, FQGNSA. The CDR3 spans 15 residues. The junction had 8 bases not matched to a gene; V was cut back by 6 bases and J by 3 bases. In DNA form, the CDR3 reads TGTGCCAGCAGTGAGGGGCAGGGGGCAACAGATACGCAGTATTTT. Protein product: CASSEGQGATDTQYF. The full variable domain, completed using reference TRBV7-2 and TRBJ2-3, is GAGVSQSPSNKVTEKGKDVELRCDPISGHTALYWYRQSLGQGLEFLIYFQGNSAPDKSGLPSDRFSAERTGGSVSTLTIQRTQQEDSAVYLCASSEGQGATDTQYFGPGTRLTVL.

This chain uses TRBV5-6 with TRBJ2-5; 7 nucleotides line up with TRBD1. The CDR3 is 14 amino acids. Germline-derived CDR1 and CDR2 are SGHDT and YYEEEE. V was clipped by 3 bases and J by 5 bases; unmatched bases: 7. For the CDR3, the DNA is TGTGCCAGCAGCTCTACAGGGGCACAGGAGACCCAGTACTTC. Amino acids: CASSSTGAQETQYF.

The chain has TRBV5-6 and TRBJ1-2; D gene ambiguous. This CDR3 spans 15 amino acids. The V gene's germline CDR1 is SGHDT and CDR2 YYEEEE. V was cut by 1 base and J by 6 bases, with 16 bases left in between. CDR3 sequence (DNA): TGTGCCAGCAGCTTGACCTTGACGGGGAACGATGGCTACACCTTC. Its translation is CASSLTLTGNDGYTF.

The CDR3 coding sequence is TGTGCCAGCAGTTTATCGGGGCGCAGCCCCTATGGCTACACCTTC. Protein product: CASSLSGRSPYGYTF. The chain joins TRBV27 to TRBJ1-2; D may be TRBD1 (5 bases). V was cut by 0 bases and J by 4 bases, with 12 bases left in between. CDR3 size: 15 residues. Germline CDR1 is MNHEY and CDR2 is SMNVEV (reference sequence).

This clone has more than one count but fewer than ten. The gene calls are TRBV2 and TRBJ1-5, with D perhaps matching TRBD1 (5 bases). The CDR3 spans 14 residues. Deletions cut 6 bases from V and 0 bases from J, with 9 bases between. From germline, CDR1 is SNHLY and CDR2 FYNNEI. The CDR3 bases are TGTGCCAGCAGATCCGGACATAGCAATCAGCCCCAGCATTTT. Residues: CASRSGHSNQPQHF.

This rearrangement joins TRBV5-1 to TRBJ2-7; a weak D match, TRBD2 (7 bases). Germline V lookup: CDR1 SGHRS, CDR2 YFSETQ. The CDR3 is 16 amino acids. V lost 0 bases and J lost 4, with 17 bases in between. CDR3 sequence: CASSLEQGSRGYEQYF. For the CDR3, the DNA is TGCGCCAGCAGCTTGGAACAGGGCTCGCGGGGGTACGAGCAGTACTTC. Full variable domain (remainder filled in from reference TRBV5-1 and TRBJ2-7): KAGVTQTPRYLIKTRGQQVTLSCSPISGHRSVSWYQQTPGQGLQFLFEYFSETQRNKGNFPGRFSGRQFSNSRSEMNVSTLELGDSALYLCASSLEQGSRGYEQYFGPGTRLTVT.

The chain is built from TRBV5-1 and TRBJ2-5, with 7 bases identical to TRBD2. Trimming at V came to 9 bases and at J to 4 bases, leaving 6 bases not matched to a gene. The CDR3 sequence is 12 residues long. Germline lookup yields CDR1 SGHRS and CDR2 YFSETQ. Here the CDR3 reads CATGTTGETQYF. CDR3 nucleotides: TGCGCCACCGGGACTACCGGAGAGACCCAGTACTTC.

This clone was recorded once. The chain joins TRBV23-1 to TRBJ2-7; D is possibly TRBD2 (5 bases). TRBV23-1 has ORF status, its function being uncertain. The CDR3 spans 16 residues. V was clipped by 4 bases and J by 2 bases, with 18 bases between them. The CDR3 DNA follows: TGCGCCAGCAGTCGTCCCCGGGGTGCCAAGACCTACGAGCAGTACTTC. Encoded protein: CASSRPRGAKTYEQYF.